This T cell receptor (beta chain) originates from a study of neurological immune-mediated disorders. General study points: No sharing of CDR3 amino acid sequences was observed among expanded clones across subjects, suggesting private repertoires in all groups. No link was found between any clinical or MRI feature and the multiple sclerosis repertoire cluster.

TCRdb called the 5' RACE reads again in MiXCR, with one record for every CDR3 protein. This table holds under 45,000 distinct CDR3 sequences, 2.5% found once. Many counts were recorded for this clonotype. The antigen remains unidentified. The V end was cut by 1 base, the J end by 0 bases, with 7 bases between. The germline gives CDR1 SGHRS, CDR2 YFSETQ. The CDR3 extends over 14 amino acids. The origin of this receptor is a man over 45 with multiple sclerosis. The chain joins TRBV5-1 to TRBJ1-1; D is unresolved. The source material was PBMCs. The CDR3 loop reads CASSLQGVNTEAFF. DNA for the CDR3: TGCGCCAGCAGCTTGCAAGGAGTGAACACTGAAGCTTTCTTT.